This T cell receptor (beta chain) was recovered during a study of cytomegalovirus exposure and HLA in healthy donors. Points from the study as a whole: The HLA-A and HLA-B alleles of most subjects were reportedly predicted accurately from TCR beta sequences.

The V and J ends lost 4 bases and 8 bases respectively, with 21 bases between them. The CDR3 is made up of 16 amino acids. Germline CDR1 and CDR2: SGHDN and FVKESK. The PCR was carried out with 60 Vbeta primers and 13 Jbeta primers. Per the original methods: An analysis that came later counted roughly 87 million unique TCR beta chains, around 12 million shared. Libraries were prepared by immunoSEQ multiplex PCR; TCRdb keeps only in-frame clonotypes and omits some of them. From that table come the V and J calls and clone size; the DNA was used to work out D and trimming. Of about 89,000 clones in the sample, 76% were seen once. This clone was counted a few times. As yet, its antigen is unknown.

The genes are TRBV14 and TRBJ2-1, with TRBD2 as a possible D gene (7 bases). Input material: PBMCs. The receptor comes from a male donor in good health and CMV-seronegative. The CDR3 here is CASSPLRRGAVDEQFF. DNA for the CDR3: TGTGCCAGCAGCCCCCTAAGACGGGGGGCGGTAGATGAGCAGTTCTTC.